A single sample is the source of the 19 T cell receptor beta chains below, sequenced in a study of blood T cell repertoires in COVID-19. Profiling relied on immunoSEQ multiplex PCR, and the TCRdb table lists in-frame clones only, not all of them. Of about 110,000 clones in the sample, 80% to 90% were seen once. The source material was peripheral blood. Receptor source: a human donor in a cohort sampled during active COVID-19.

The V call is TRBV7-2, the J call TRBJ2-7, with 12 bases aligning to TRBD1. Trimming at V came to 5 bases and at J to 7 bases, leaving 9 bases not matched to a gene. Germline V lookup: CDR1 SGHTA, CDR2 FQGNSA. The CDR3 consists of 15 residues. The CDR3 DNA reads as TGTGCCAGCAGCACGGGACAGGGGGCTTTCAGAGAGCAGTACTTC. The encoded protein is CASSTGQGAFREQYF.

J is TRBJ2-7 and V is TRBV4-3; 10 nucleotides line up with TRBD2. Per the germline V gene, CDR1 is LGHNA and CDR2 is YSLEER. CDR3 size: 16 residues. The V and J ends lost 1 base and 4 bases, in that order; junction bases with no gene match: 7. The CDR3 nucleotides are TGCGCCAGCAGCCAAGGGCTAGCGGGAGAGAGGTACGAGCAGTACTTC. Its protein product is CASSQGLAGERYEQYF.

This clone was seen once. The chain uses TRBV4-2 and TRBJ1-2; perhaps TRBD1 as D (5 bases). The germline V gene encodes CDR1 LGHNA and CDR2 YNFKEQ. The CDR3 is made up of 13 amino acids. Deletions cut 0 bases from V and 11 bases from J, with 13 bases between. This CDR3 reads CASSQERAGGYTF. In DNA, the CDR3 is TGTGCCAGCAGCCAAGAACGCGCCGGGGGATACACCTTC.

The V call is TRBV7-6, the J call TRBJ1-2; 7 bases match TRBD1. Germline CDR1 SGHVS, CDR2 FNYEAQ. The CDR3 sequence is 13 residues long. V shed 5 bases, J shed 3 bases, and the junction held 3 bases outside the gene matches. CDR3 in DNA: TGTGCCAGCAGCCGTGACAGGGACTATGGCTACACCTTC. Its translation is CASSRDRDYGYTF.

In nucleotides, the CDR3 is TGCAGCGTTACCGGACTAGCGGGGTATTACGAGCAGTACTTC. Encoded protein: CSVTGLAGYYEQYF. The gene calls are TRBV29-1 and TRBJ2-7; 12 bases are a match to TRBD2. After removal of 5 bases from V and 4 bases from J, the junction contained 6 bases not matched to a gene. The CDR3 runs 14 residues. Germline V gene data show CDR1 as SQVTM and CDR2 as ANQGSEA.

This clone was counted only a few times. The J gene is TRBJ2-7, the V gene TRBV5-1, with 9 bases matching TRBD1. The CDR3 loop spans 16 amino acids. CDR1 SGHRS and CDR2 YFSETQ come from the germline V gene. The J segment lost 2 bases and the V segment lost 0 bases, leaving 6 bases of the junction unmatched. The CDR3 DNA sequence: TGCGCCAGCAGCTTGGCCGGGACAGGGATCCCCTACGAGCAGTACTTC. It codes for CASSLAGTGIPYEQYF.

The CDR3 coding sequence is TGTGCCAGCTCATCCCGTAAGACGGGTCACTACGAGCAGTACTTC. Its translation: CASSSRKTGHYEQYF. The chain is built from TRBV18 and TRBJ2-7; D is unclear. Looked up from germline, CDR1 is KGHSH and CDR2 is LQKENI. The CDR3 sequence is 15 residues long. The V end was cut by 5 bases, the J end by 3 bases, with 17 bases between.

The rearrangement links TRBV19 to TRBJ2-7, with 9 bases matching TRBD1. Germline loops: CDR1 LNHDA, CDR2 SQIVND (reference sequence). The CDR3 is made up of 18 amino acids. V lost 2 bases, J lost 2 bases, and 13 bases stayed unmatched. CDR3 residues: CASSIRGPQGARAYEQYF. The CDR3 DNA reads as TGTGCCAGTAGTATAAGGGGTCCACAGGGGGCGCGGGCCTACGAGCAGTACTTC.

This chain links TRBV7-2 with TRBJ2-7, with TRBD2 identical over 10 bases. The CDR3 has 17 amino acids. Germline CDR1 reads SGHTA; CDR2 reads FQGNSA. V was clipped by 1 base and J by 6 bases; unmatched bases: 12. CDR3 DNA sequence: TGTGCCAGCAGCTTAGGGCCTAGCGGGAGTTTGGGTCGCGAGCAGTACTTC. Translating it yields CASSLGPSGSLGREQYF.

This clone was found once. This sequence joins TRBV21-1 and TRBJ1-2; the D segment call TRBD1 is taken from the table without a DNA check. TRBV21-1 is recorded as a pseudogene. This CDR3 spans 12 amino acids. CDR3 sequence: CARPTGRSGYTF. CDR3 nucleotides: TGTGCCAGACCCACAGGAAGGAGTGGCTACACCTTC.

This sequence joins TRBV5-1 and TRBJ1-6; 9 bases align to TRBD1. Germline CDR1 is SGHRS and CDR2 is YFSETQ. J lost 8 bases, V lost 1 base, and 10 bases had no gene match. CDR3 length: 17 residues. DNA for the CDR3: TGCGCCAGCAGCTTGTACAGGGGGCTAATCGAGGATTCACCCCTCCACTTT. This translates into CASSLYRGLIEDSPLHF.

The CDR3 DNA reads as TGTGCCGCCCGACAGGGGAGCACTGAAGCTTTCTTT. The encoded protein is CAARQGSTEAFF. This chain links TRBV6-5 with TRBJ1-1; 8 nucleotides align to TRBD1. Losses at the gene ends were 11 bases for V and 4 bases for J; bases not matched to a gene: 6. From germline, CDR1 is MNHEY and CDR2 SVGAGI. CDR3 length equals 12 residues.

The V gene is TRBV5-1, the J gene TRBJ1-2; 9 bases match TRBD1. This CDR3 is 14 amino acids long. In germline, CDR1 is SGHRS, CDR2 YFSETQ. Losses at the gene ends were 3 bases for V and 7 bases for J; bases not matched to a gene: 7. The CDR3 bases are TGCGCCAGCAGCTCGACAGGGGGGGCGGGTGGCTACACCTTC. Encoded protein: CASSSTGGAGGYTF.

This chain links TRBV20-1 with TRBJ2-7; 8 positions agree with TRBD1. This CDR3 contains 14 residues. The trim removed 3 bases at V and 0 bases at J, leaving 4 bases unmatched. Germline V gene sequence: CDR1 DFQATT, CDR2 SNEGSKA (reference sequence). DNA of the CDR3: TGCAGTGCTAGTCACAGGGGGAACTCCTACGAGCAGTACTTC. Its translation is CSASHRGNSYEQYF.

The rearrangement uses TRBV5-1 and TRBJ1-1, with no clear D. The CDR3 is 14 residues long. The V gene lost 3 bases and the J gene lost 5 bases, with 14 bases spanning the gap. Germline V CDR1 and CDR2: SGHRS, YFSETQ. The CDR3 region has the DNA TGCGCCAGCAGCTCGGCGGGAAGCACAACTGAAGCTTTCTTT. Amino acids: CASSSAGSTTEAFF.

The chain employs TRBV7-2 and TRBJ1-1, with D perhaps TRBD1 (6 bases). The V gene's germline CDR1 is SGHTA and CDR2 FQGNSA. CDR3 length: 15 amino acids. The V and J ends lost 0 bases and 5 bases respectively, with 13 bases between them. The CDR3 DNA reads as TGTGCCAGCAGCTTAGCGCGGGGGCCGGGGACTGAAGCTTTCTTT. Its translation is CASSLARGPGTEAFF. Combining the CDR3 with reference TRBV7-2 and TRBJ1-1 gives the whole variable domain GAGVSQSPSNKVTEKGKDVELRCDPISGHTALYWYRQSLGQGLEFLIYFQGNSAPDKSGLPSDRFSAERTGGSVSTLTIQRTQQEDSAVYLCASSLARGPGTEAFFGQGTRLTVV.

This chain links TRBV7-2 with TRBJ1-2; TRBD1 matches 7 bases. The CDR3 loop spans 14 amino acids. Germline V gives CDR1 SGHTA, CDR2 FQGNSA. The J segment lost 7 bases and the V segment lost 5 bases, leaving 10 bases of the junction unmatched. The CDR3 protein is CASSRDRFEGGYTF. The CDR3 DNA reads TGTGCCAGCAGCAGGGACAGATTCGAAGGTGGCTACACCTTC.

This clone was detected once. This sequence joins TRBV5-6 and TRBJ2-7; D perhaps matches TRBD1 (5 bases). CDR1 and CDR2 (germline): SGHDT, YYEEEE. Trimming took 2 bases from V and 2 from J, leaving 8 bases between them. The CDR3 length is 13 residues. CDR3 residues: CASSFQGAYEQYF. Here the CDR3 DNA reads TGTGCCAGCAGCTTTCAGGGTGCCTACGAGCAGTACTTC.

This clone came up once. The chain carries TRBV5-1 and TRBJ2-2; 8 bases match TRBD2. The CDR3 has 16 residues. J gave up 3 bases and V 4 bases, and 8 bases lay outside the gene matches. Per germline, CDR1 SGHRS and CDR2 YFSETQ. The CDR3 DNA reads TGCGCCAGCAGCCTTATAGCGGGAAAGTACACCGGGGAGCTGTTTTTT. It codes for CASSLIAGKYTGELFF.